The following is a T cell receptor beta chain sequence with its context. Its specificity is unknown. One heparinised blood draw averaging approximately 0.11 L was given by each donor. This entry belongs to a study of beta chain features in type 1 diabetes. The study, taken as a whole, reports: A moderate, significant TCRB CDR3 shortening appeared in type 1 diabetes across four CD4+ subsets.

V was pared by 4 bases and J by 6 bases, with 14 bases between. The CDR3 totals 14 residues. Germline V CDR1 and CDR2: SGHDN, FVKESK. Every isolated RNA sample was fully reverse transcribed, so sequencing captured expressed TCRB transcripts. Using immunoSEQ multiplex PCR, the repertoire was profiled, and TCRdb retains in-frame clones only, with some absent. The table records fewer than 400,000 clones, about a tenth of them present only once. This TCR was sampled from a young man with type 1 diabetes. The V call is TRBV14, the J call TRBJ2-3; D remains unclear. The sequenced material came from central memory CD4+ T cells from blood. CDR3 coding DNA: TGTGCCAGCAGCCCCCATCTGGGCGATGATACGCAGTATTTT. It codes for CASSPHLGDDTQYF.